Following are 8 T cell receptor beta chains from one sample sequenced in a study of T cell responses to AZD1222 COVID-19 vaccine. The protocol was immunoSEQ multiplex PCR, while the TCRdb copy is restricted to in-frame clones and leaves out a portion. The table has some 83,000 clones, approximately 91% seen once; the top ten hold roughly 5%. The sample in question was peripheral blood, obtained 28 days after the second AZD1222 dose. The source is an adult who received the AZD1222 COVID-19 vaccine.

V gene TRBV7-3 combines with J gene TRBJ2-1, with 13 bases aligning to TRBD2. Losses at the gene ends were 2 bases for V and 4 bases for J; bases not matched to a gene: 8. The CDR3 sequence is 18 residues long. Germline loops: CDR1 SGHTA, CDR2 FQGTGA. The DNA of the CDR3 is TGTGCCAGCAGCTTACCCCTGACTAGCGGGGGGCAGTACAATGAGCAGTTCTTC. It translates to CASSLPLTSGGQYNEQFF.

In nucleotides, the CDR3 is TGTGCCAGCAGCCTGATGACAGGGGGCGTTGAAAAACTGTTTTTT. Protein product: CASSLMTGGVEKLFF. The genes are TRBV3-1 (or the pseudogene TRBV3-2) and TRBJ1-4; 10 bases align to TRBD1. Germline assignment: CDR1 LGHDT and CDR2 YNNKEL (reference sequence). V was pared by 4 bases and J by 7 bases, with 6 bases of the junction left unmatched. This CDR3 comprises 15 residues.

The gene calls are TRBV29-1 and TRBJ2-5, with D possibly TRBD1 on 6 matching bases. Trimming cost V 7 bases and J 4 bases, with 16 bases left between them. From germline, CDR1 is SQVTM and CDR2 ANQGSEA. CDR3 length: 13 residues. CDR3 region: CSAHRDRRETQYF. The CDR3 coding sequence is TGCAGCGCACACAGGGACCGTAGAGAGACCCAGTACTTC.

This sequence joins TRBV18 and TRBJ2-2; TRBD1 matches at 7 bases. V shed 6 bases and J 4 bases; nucleotides not matched to a gene: 8. Germline values: CDR1 KGHSH, CDR2 LQKENI. The length of the CDR3 is 15 residues. The CDR3 coding sequence is TGTGCCAGCTCTCCAGGACAGGATCTCACCGGGGAGCTGTTTTTT. Amino acids: CASSPGQDLTGELFF.

The gene calls are TRBV2 and TRBJ2-2, with TRBD1 matching over 8 bases. V lost 4 bases to trimming and J lost 10 bases; unmatched junction nucleotides: 5. CDR1 is SNHLY, CDR2 FYNNEI, per germline. The CDR3 has 13 residues. CDR3 bases: TGTGCCAGCAGTGGACAGGGGTTGGAGGAGCTGTTTTTT. It is translated as CASSGQGLEELFF.

This clone was observed once. The chain employs TRBV12-3 or TRBV12-4 and TRBJ1-1; possible D gene TRBD1, 6 bases. V lost 6 bases to trimming and J lost 11 bases, with 19 bases between them. There are 13 residues in the CDR3. The CDR3 here is CASSFVQGIEAFF. In DNA form, the CDR3 reads TGTGCCAGCAGCTTCGTTCAGGGGATCGAGGCTTTCTTT.

The chain has TRBV19 and TRBJ1-3; no clear D. The germline V and J ends were trimmed by 5 bases and 0 bases, with 14 bases remaining between them. The CDR3 runs 16 residues. Germline V gene sequence: CDR1 LNHDA, CDR2 SQIVND (reference sequence). The CDR3 DNA is TGTGCCAGTAGTCTACACAGCTCCGACTCTGGAAACACCATATATTTT. It codes for CASSLHSSDSGNTIYF.

The V and J genes are TRBV5-5 and TRBJ1-1, with no clear D. With 0 bases removed from V and 1 base from J, the gap between germline ends came to 10 bases. Germline loops: CDR1 SGHKS, CDR2 YYEKEE (reference sequence). The CDR3 sequence is 15 residues long. CDR3 loop: CASSLVVSENTEAFF. In DNA form, the CDR3 reads TGTGCCAGCAGCTTGGTGGTGTCAGAGAACACTGAAGCTTTCTTT.